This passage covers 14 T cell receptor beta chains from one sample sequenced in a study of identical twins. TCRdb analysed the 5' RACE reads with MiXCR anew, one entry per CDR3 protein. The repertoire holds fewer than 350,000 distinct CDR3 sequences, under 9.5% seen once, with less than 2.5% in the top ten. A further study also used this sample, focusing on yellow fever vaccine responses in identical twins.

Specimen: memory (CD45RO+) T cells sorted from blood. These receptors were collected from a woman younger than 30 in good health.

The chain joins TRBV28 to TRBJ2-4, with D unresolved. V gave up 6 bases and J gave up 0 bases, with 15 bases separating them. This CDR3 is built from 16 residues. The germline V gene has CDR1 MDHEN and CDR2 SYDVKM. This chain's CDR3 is CASSKSSSLAKNIQYF. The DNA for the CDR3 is TGTGCCAGCAGCAAAAGTTCCTCCCTAGCCAAAAACATTCAGTACTTC.

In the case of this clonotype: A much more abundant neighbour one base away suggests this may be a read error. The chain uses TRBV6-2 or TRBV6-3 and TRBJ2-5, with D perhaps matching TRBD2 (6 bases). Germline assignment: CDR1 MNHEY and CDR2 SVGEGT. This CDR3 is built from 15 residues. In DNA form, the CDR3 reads TGTGCCGGCAGGCCCTCCCTAGCGAGTATGGAGACCCAGTACTTC. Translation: CAGRPSLASMETQYF.

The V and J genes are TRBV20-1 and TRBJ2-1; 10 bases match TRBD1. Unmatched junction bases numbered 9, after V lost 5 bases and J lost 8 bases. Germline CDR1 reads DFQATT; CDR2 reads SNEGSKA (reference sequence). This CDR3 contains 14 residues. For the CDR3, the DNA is TGCAGTGCTCTGAAGACAGGGGGCTGGTATGAGCAGTTCTTC. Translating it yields CSALKTGGWYEQFF.

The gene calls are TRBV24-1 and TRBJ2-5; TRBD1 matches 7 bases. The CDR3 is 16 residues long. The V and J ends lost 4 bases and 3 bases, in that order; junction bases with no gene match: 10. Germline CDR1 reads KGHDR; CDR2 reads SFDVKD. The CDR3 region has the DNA TGTGCCACCAGTGACATCTATACAGGGGCAGAAGAGACCCAGTACTTC. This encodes CATSDIYTGAEETQYF.

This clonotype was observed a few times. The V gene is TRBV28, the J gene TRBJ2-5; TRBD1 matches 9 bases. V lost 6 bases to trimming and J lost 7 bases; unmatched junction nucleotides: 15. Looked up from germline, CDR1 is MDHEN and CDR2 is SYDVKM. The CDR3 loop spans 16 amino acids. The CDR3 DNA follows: TGTGCCAGCAGCCCTATTGGGACAGGGTTCGATAGGACCCAGTACTTC. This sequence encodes CASSPIGTGFDRTQYF.

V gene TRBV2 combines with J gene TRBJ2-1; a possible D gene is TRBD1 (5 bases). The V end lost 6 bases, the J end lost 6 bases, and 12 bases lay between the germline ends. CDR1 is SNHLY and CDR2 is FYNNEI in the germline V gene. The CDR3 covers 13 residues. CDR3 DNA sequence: TGTGCCAGCAGACTGGGGCCTAGCAATGAGCAGTTCTTC. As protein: CASRLGPSNEQFF.

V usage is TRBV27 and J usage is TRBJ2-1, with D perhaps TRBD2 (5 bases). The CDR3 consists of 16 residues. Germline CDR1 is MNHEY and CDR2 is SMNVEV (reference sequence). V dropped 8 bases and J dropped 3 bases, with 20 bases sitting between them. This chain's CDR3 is CASSSQRISYYNEQFF. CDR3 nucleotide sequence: TGTGCCAGCTCTTCCCAGCGGATCTCTTACTACAATGAGCAGTTCTTC.

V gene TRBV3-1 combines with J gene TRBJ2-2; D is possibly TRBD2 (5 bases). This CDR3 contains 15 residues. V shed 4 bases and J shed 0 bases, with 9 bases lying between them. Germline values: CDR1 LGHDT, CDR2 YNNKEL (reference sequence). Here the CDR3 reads CASSPTRTNTGELFF. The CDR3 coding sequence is TGTGCCAGCAGCCCAACTAGAACGAACACCGGGGAGCTGTTTTTT.

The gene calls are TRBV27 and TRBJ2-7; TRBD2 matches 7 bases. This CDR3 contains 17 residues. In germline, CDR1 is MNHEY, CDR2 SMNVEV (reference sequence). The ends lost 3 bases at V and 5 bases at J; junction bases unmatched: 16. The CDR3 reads CASSFTQAGRAGHEQYF. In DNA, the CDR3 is TGTGCCAGCAGTTTTACCCAAGCGGGGAGGGCAGGCCACGAGCAGTACTTC.

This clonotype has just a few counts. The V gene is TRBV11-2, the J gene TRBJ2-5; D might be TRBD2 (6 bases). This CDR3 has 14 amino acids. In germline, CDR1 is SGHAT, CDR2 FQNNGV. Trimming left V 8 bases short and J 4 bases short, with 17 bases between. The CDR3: CASHSGLPGETQYF. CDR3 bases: TGTGCCAGCCACTCGGGACTGCCTGGAGAGACCCAGTACTTC.

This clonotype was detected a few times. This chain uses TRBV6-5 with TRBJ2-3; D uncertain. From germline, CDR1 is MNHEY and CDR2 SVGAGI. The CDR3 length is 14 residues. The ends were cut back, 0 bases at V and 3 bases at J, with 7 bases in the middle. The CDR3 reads CASSYSEKTDTQYF. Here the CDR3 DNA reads TGTGCCAGCAGTTACTCCGAAAAGACAGATACGCAGTATTTT.

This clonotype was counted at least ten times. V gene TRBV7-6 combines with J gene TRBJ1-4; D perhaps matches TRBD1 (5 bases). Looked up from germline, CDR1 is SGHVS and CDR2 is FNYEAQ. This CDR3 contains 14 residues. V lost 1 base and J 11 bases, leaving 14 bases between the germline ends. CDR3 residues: CASSLDPIGGKLFF. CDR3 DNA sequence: TGTGCCAGCAGCTTAGATCCCATCGGGGGTAAACTGTTTTTT.

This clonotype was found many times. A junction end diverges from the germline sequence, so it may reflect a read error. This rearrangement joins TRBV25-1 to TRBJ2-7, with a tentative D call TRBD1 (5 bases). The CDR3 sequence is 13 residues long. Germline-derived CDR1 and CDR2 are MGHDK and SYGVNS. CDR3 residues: CASSGRALDEQYF. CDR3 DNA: TGTGCCAGTAGTGGCAGGGCCTTGGACGAGCAGTACTTC.

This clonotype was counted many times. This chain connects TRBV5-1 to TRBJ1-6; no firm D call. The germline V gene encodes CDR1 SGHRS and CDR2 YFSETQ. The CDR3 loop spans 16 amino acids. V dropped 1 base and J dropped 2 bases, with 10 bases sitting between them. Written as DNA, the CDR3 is TGCGCCAGCAGCTTGTTACCGGGGACCTATAATTCACCCCTCCACTTT. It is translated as CASSLLPGTYNSPLHF.